The 32 T cell receptor beta chains listed next were all sequenced from one sample in a study of blood T cell repertoires in COVID-19. TCRdb's copy holds only in-frame clones and misses some; the assay was immunoSEQ multiplex PCR. Among 260,000 or so clones listed, around 90% were seen once. The sequenced material came from peripheral blood. These receptors all come from a human donor in a cohort sampled during active COVID-19.

V and J are TRBV14 and TRBJ2-1; TRBD2 aligns across 12 bases. CDR1 and CDR2 from the germline V gene are SGHDN and FVKESK. The CDR3 spans 17 residues. V shed 1 base, J shed 4 bases, and the junction held 5 bases outside the gene matches. The CDR3 DNA sequence: TGTGCCAGCAGCCAAGGACTAGCGGGAGTAGGTTACAATGAGCAGTTCTTC. Translation gives CASSQGLAGVGYNEQFF.

This clone was counted ten times or more. This sequence joins TRBV1 and TRBJ1-1. TRBV1 represents a pseudogene. The CDR3 length is 12 residues. The CDR3 is CTSSQGAGGAFF. The CDR3 DNA reads as TGCACCAGCAGCCAAGGGGCCGGGGGAGCTTTCTTT.

CDR3 protein: CASSEMRGGNQPQHF. Written as DNA, the CDR3 is TGTGCCAGCAGTGAAATGCGGGGGGGGAATCAGCCCCAGCATTTT. The rearrangement joins TRBV6-1 to TRBJ1-5, with a weak D call TRBD1 (5 bases). CDR1 is MNHNS and CDR2 is SASEGT in the germline V gene. Trimming left V 2 bases short and J 4 bases short, with 12 bases between. CDR3 length equals 15 residues.

The rearrangement joins TRBV4-3 to TRBJ1-5; no definite D call. Germline assignment: CDR1 LGHNA and CDR2 YSLEER. The CDR3 runs to 14 residues. V lost 0 bases to trimming and J lost 5 bases, with 8 bases between them. The CDR3 region is CASSQDPRDQPQHF. The CDR3 coding sequence is TGCGCCAGCAGCCAAGATCCAAGAGATCAGCCCCAGCATTTT.

The chain employs TRBV5-4 and TRBJ1-4; TRBD1 aligns across 7 bases. CDR1 and CDR2 (germline): SGHNT, YYREEE (reference sequence). This CDR3 region has 17 residues. After removal of 4 bases from V and 8 bases from J, the junction contained 17 bases not matched to a gene. The CDR3 nucleotides read TGTGCCAGCAGCCCACAACCTCCCGGGACAGAGTGGGAAAAACTGTTTTTT. Translation gives CASSPQPPGTEWEKLFF.

V usage is TRBV5-1 and J usage is TRBJ1-2, with 7 bases aligning to TRBD1. J lost 3 bases, V lost 4 bases, and 6 bases had no gene match. This CDR3 has 14 residues. Germline V gene data show CDR1 as SGHRS and CDR2 as YFSETQ. CDR3 bases: TGCGCCAGCAGCCTTCAGGGGGTCGACTATGGCTACACCTTC. Residues: CASSLQGVDYGYTF.

V is TRBV30 and J is TRBJ1-6; perhaps TRBD1 as D (5 bases). Trimming cost V 4 bases and J 7 bases, with 11 bases left between them. Germline loops: CDR1 GTSNPN, CDR2 SVGIG (reference sequence). There are 13 residues in the CDR3. The CDR3, as DNA: TGTGCCTGGAACTCGGCAGGGAATTCACCCCTCCACTTT. It yields the protein CAWNSAGNSPLHF.

The chain combines TRBV7-2 with TRBJ2-7; 9 positions agree with TRBD2. In germline, CDR1 is SGHTA, CDR2 FQGNSA. V was clipped by 1 base and J by 6 bases; unmatched bases: 13. This CDR3 has 17 residues. The CDR3: CASSLEIRASGILEQYF. The CDR3 DNA follows: TGTGCCAGCAGCTTAGAAATTAGGGCTAGCGGGATACTCGAGCAGTACTTC.

The V and J genes are TRBV7-2 and TRBJ2-1; TRBD2 aligns across 7 bases. The CDR3 spans 16 residues. Per germline, CDR1 SGHTA and CDR2 FQGNSA. V lost 5 bases, J lost 0 bases, and 7 bases stayed unmatched. CDR3 loop: CASSLRLANSYNEQFF. The DNA of the CDR3 is TGTGCCAGCAGCCTAAGACTAGCCAACTCCTACAATGAGCAGTTCTTC.

The CDR3 sequence: CASSSTRDEQYF. The CDR3 coding sequence is TGCGCCAGCAGCTCCACTAGAGACGAGCAGTACTTC. This chain uses TRBV5-1 with TRBJ2-7, with TRBD2 as a possible D gene (5 bases). Germline V gene lookup returns CDR1 SGHRS and CDR2 YFSETQ. Trimming removed 3 bases from V and 5 bases from J, with 9 bases in between. The CDR3 is 12 amino acids.

The rearrangement links TRBV9 to TRBJ1-1; D is perhaps TRBD1 (5 bases). The CDR3 covers 17 residues. CDR1 and CDR2 from the germline V gene are SGDLS and YYNGEE. V lost 3 bases to trimming and J lost 5 bases, with 23 bases between them. The CDR3 nucleotides read TGTGCCAGCAGCGGGCCCCGGACCGACAGTTTGGGAACTGAAGCTTTCTTT. Its protein product is CASSGPRTDSLGTEAFF.

This chain joins TRBV19 and TRBJ1-6; TRBD1 matches at 8 bases. Germline loops: CDR1 LNHDA, CDR2 SQIVND (reference sequence). This CDR3 contains 15 residues. Germline trimming cut 6 bases from V and 10 bases from J; bases unmatched to any gene: 11. The CDR3 protein is CASSPEQGGESPLHF. CDR3 nucleotide sequence: TGTGCCAGTAGCCCAGAACAGGGGGGAGAATCACCCCTCCACTTT.

The J gene is TRBJ1-1, the V gene TRBV7-9; TRBD1 matches 7 bases. This CDR3 comprises 14 residues. With V trimmed by 6 bases and J by 2 bases, 6 bases remained unmatched. The germline V gene encodes CDR1 SEHNR and CDR2 FQNEAQ (reference sequence). The CDR3 protein is CASSPGQVNTEAFF. In DNA, the CDR3 is TGTGCCAGCAGTCCCGGACAGGTAAACACTGAAGCTTTCTTT.

This clone was found once. The rearrangement uses TRBV3-1 (or the pseudogene TRBV3-2) and TRBJ2-7; D gene uncertain. The CDR3 runs to 11 residues. The V and J ends lost 1 base and 7 bases respectively, with 5 bases between them. CDR1 is LGHDT and CDR2 is YNNKEL in the germline V gene (reference sequence). The CDR3 sequence: CASSQVREQYF. CDR3 coding DNA: TGTGCCAGCAGCCAAGTTAGAGAGCAGTACTTC.

This chain uses TRBV9 with TRBJ1-1; no definite D call. This CDR3 is 14 amino acids long. Deletions cut 2 bases from V and 2 bases from J, with 10 bases between. Germline loops: CDR1 SGDLS, CDR2 YYNGEE. Written as DNA, the CDR3 is TGTGCCAGCAGCGTTGTCGGAGTCAACACTGAAGCTTTCTTT. Amino acids: CASSVVGVNTEAFF.

The rearrangement uses TRBV29-1 and TRBJ1-3; D perhaps matches TRBD1 (6 bases). The CDR3 spans 13 residues. V lost 8 bases, J lost 4 bases, and 15 bases lay in between. Germline values: CDR1 SQVTM, CDR2 ANQGSEA. The CDR3 loop is CSPKGGCGNTIYF. CDR3 in DNA: TGCAGCCCGAAGGGGGGGTGCGGAAACACCATATATTTT.

This clone was seen only once. This rearrangement joins TRBV6-4 to TRBJ2-4; tentatively, D is TRBD2 (7 bases). The CDR3 contains 19 residues. V lost 2 bases and J lost 2, with 22 bases in between. CDR1 and CDR2 from the germline V gene are MRHNA and SNTAGT. In DNA, the CDR3 is TGTGCCAGCAGTGACCTTAGGGGGGGCCGATTTAAGTCCAAAAACATTCAGTACTTC. It codes for CASSDLRGGRFKSKNIQYF.

The chain combines TRBV27 with TRBJ2-7, with a weak D call TRBD1 (5 bases). Between the trimmed V and J ends, which lost 4 bases and 6 bases, there was a span of 10 bases. The CDR3 runs to 12 residues. The germline V gene has CDR1 MNHEY and CDR2 SMNVEV (reference sequence). The DNA for the CDR3 is TGTGCCAGCAGTTGGGGCTCGGGCGAGCAGTACTTC. This sequence encodes CASSWGSGEQYF.

This clone showed up just once. V gene TRBV30 combines with J gene TRBJ1-2, with no clear D. Germline CDR1 and CDR2: GTSNPN and SVGIG (reference sequence). The CDR3 extends over 14 amino acids. V gave up 7 bases and J gave up 2 bases, with 17 bases separating them. Written as DNA, the CDR3 is TGTGCCTCCCAGGCAGGCTCTACCAACTATGGCTACACCTTC. This encodes CASQAGSTNYGYTF.

This clone has only one observation. This sequence joins TRBV12-3 or TRBV12-4 and TRBJ2-7, with 10 bases that match TRBD1. The CDR3 has 13 residues. Trimming at V came to 7 bases and at J to 9 bases, leaving 9 bases not matched to a gene. This chain's CDR3 is CASTRDRGSWQYF. The CDR3 coding sequence is TGTGCCAGCACTCGGGACAGGGGTTCGTGGCAGTACTTC.

This clone appeared a single time. The J gene is TRBJ1-5, the V gene TRBV6-6; D gene unclear. The germline V and J ends were trimmed by 2 bases and 4 bases, with 9 bases remaining between them. The CDR3 sequence is 14 residues long. The germline V gene encodes CDR1 MNHNY and CDR2 SVGAGI (reference sequence). The CDR3 sequence: CASSYDRRNQPQHF. Here the CDR3 DNA reads TGTGCCAGCAGTTACGATCGGAGGAATCAGCCCCAGCATTTT.

V is TRBV21-1 and J is TRBJ1-2. TRBV21-1 is assigned pseudogene status. This CDR3 region has 13 residues. CDR3 region: CASSKGATGCDTF. The CDR3 DNA follows: TGTGCCAGCAGCAAGGGCGCAACGGGATGTGACACCTTC.

The chain uses TRBV6-2 or TRBV6-3 and TRBJ1-2; a possible D gene is TRBD1 (5 bases). Germline assignment: CDR1 MNHEY and CDR2 SVGEGT. Trimming took 1 base from V and 7 from J, leaving 10 bases between them. The CDR3 is 13 residues long. This chain's CDR3 is CASSYFQGGGYTF. CDR3 coding DNA: TGTGCCAGCAGTTACTTTCAGGGAGGTGGCTACACCTTC.

The chain links TRBV12-2 to TRBJ2-3; the D call in the table, TRBD1, was not verified against the DNA. TRBV12-2 constitutes a pseudogene. The CDR3 totals 17 residues. The CDR3 reads CASRSGKANYSTDTQYF. CDR3 DNA: TGTGCAAGTCGCTCAGGGAAGGCAAACTATAGCACAGATACGCAGTATTTT.

The rearrangement uses TRBV9 and TRBJ1-1; a weak D match, TRBD1 (6 bases). The germline V gene has CDR1 SGDLS and CDR2 YYNGEE. V gave up 4 bases and J gave up 0 bases, with 25 bases separating them. The CDR3 loop spans 19 amino acids. CDR3 in DNA: TGTGCCAGCAGCCAGTCCGGGGGGGCCGGGGGGCCCATGAACACTGAAGCTTTCTTT. Translating it yields CASSQSGGAGGPMNTEAFF.

The CDR3: CASSLEALQGAGYTF. The CDR3 nucleotides are TGCGCCAGCAGCTTGGAGGCCCTACAGGGTGCTGGCTACACCTTC. The rearrangement links TRBV5-1 to TRBJ1-2; D might be TRBD1 (6 bases). Trimming took off 0 bases at V and 7 bases at J, with 16 bases between the two ends. CDR3 size: 15 residues. Germline V gives CDR1 SGHRS, CDR2 YFSETQ.

The genes are TRBV30 and TRBJ1-5; TRBD1 matches at 8 bases. V lost 2 bases, J lost 6 bases, and 3 bases stayed unmatched. The CDR3 has 13 amino acids. CDR1 and CDR2 (germline): GTSNPN, SVGIG (reference sequence). CDR3 coding DNA: TGTGCCTGGAGTCCGGACAGGGCTCAGCCCCAGCATTTT. It codes for CAWSPDRAQPQHF.

The rearrangement joins TRBV5-1 to TRBJ2-7; 8 nucleotides line up with TRBD1. This CDR3 region has 14 residues. With 3 bases clipped from V and 5 bases from J, the junction kept 7 bases outside the gene matches. Germline V gives CDR1 SGHRS, CDR2 YFSETQ. This CDR3 is CASSWVGQGDEQYF. CDR3 sequence (DNA): TGCGCCAGCAGCTGGGTCGGACAGGGCGACGAGCAGTACTTC. The complete variable domain, with remaining parts taken from reference TRBV5-1 and TRBJ2-7, reads KAGVTQTPRYLIKTRGQQVTLSCSPISGHRSVSWYQQTPGQGLQFLFEYFSETQRNKGNFPGRFSGRQFSNSRSEMNVSTLELGDSALYLCASSWVGQGDEQYFGPGTRLTVT.

This clone was recorded once. This chain joins TRBV7-9 and TRBJ2-7; perhaps TRBD2 as D (5 bases). V shed 4 bases and J shed 3 bases, with 7 bases lying between them. The CDR3 length is 12 residues. Germline values: CDR1 SEHNR, CDR2 FQNEAQ (reference sequence). In nucleotides, the CDR3 is TGTGCCAGCAGCTCCGGGGTCTACGAGCAGTACTTC. This encodes CASSSGVYEQYF.

J is TRBJ2-3 and V is TRBV21-1; the table calls TRBD1, which could not be checked here. TRBV21-1 is a documented pseudogene. The CDR3 totals 17 residues. CDR3 loop: CASSKYNREISTDTQYF. Here the CDR3 DNA reads TGTGCCAGCAGCAAATACAACAGGGAAATTAGCACAGATACGCAGTATTTT.

The chain joins TRBV3-1 (or the pseudogene TRBV3-2) to TRBJ2-7; 8 bases fit TRBD2. CDR3 length equals 16 residues. Germline V lookup: CDR1 LGHDT, CDR2 YNNKEL (reference sequence). The V gene end was trimmed by 0 bases and the J gene end by 3 bases; junction bases not matched to a gene: 7. The CDR3 DNA reads TGTGCCAGCAGCCAAGACGGGAGGGGGGCGCTCTACGAGCAGTACTTC. Translated, it gives CASSQDGRGALYEQYF.

The V and J genes are TRBV7-2 and TRBJ2-3; D perhaps matches TRBD1 (5 bases). The V gene's germline CDR1 is SGHTA and CDR2 FQGNSA. V lost 1 base and J 0 bases, leaving 17 bases between the germline ends. This CDR3 is 18 amino acids long. The CDR3 region has the DNA TGTGCCAGCAGCTTAGACCCGCGTTGGGGCAGAAGCACAGATACGCAGTATTTT. As protein: CASSLDPRWGRSTDTQYF.